One and the same sample provided the 17 T cell receptor beta chains below, sequenced in a study of T cells in Graves' hyperthyroidism and ophthalmopathy. TCR beta CDR3 regions were amplified from RNA transcripts. HTBI primers drove first-round RT-PCR of the TCR CDR3. A single record per CDR3 protein comes from TCRdb applying MiXCR to the multiplex PCR reads. The data contain roughly 330,000 distinct CDR3 sequences, approximately 16% of them seen just once; the ten biggest clones take up 33%. Sequencing was performed on blood. These receptors came from a man younger than 45 with Graves' hyperthyroidism.

This clonotype was seen a few times. V and J are TRBV29-1 and TRBJ1-3; perhaps TRBD1 as D (6 bases). Per the germline V gene, CDR1 is SQVTM and CDR2 is ANQGSEA. The CDR3 runs to 15 residues. V was clipped by 4 bases and J by 1 base, with 14 bases between them. The CDR3 nucleotides read TGCAGCGTTGGTGTCCTACAGGGTTCTGGAAACACCATATATTTT. Translation: CSVGVLQGSGNTIYF.

V and J are TRBV6-9 and TRBJ1-5; TRBD1 agrees at 8 bases. Germline V gene lookup returns CDR1 MNHGY and CDR2 SVAAGI. Losses at the gene ends were 3 bases for V and 11 bases for J; bases not matched to a gene: 12. CDR3 length equals 15 residues. The chain's CDR3 is CASSYPGRGPQSQHF. CDR3 bases: TGTGCCAGCAGTTACCCCGGCAGGGGGCCCCAGTCCCAGCATTTT.

This clonotype turned up a few times. This chain connects TRBV20-1 to TRBJ2-3, with 16 nucleotides matching TRBD2. After removal of 6 bases from V and 4 bases from J, the junction contained 13 bases not matched to a gene. Germline V gene sequence: CDR1 DFQATT, CDR2 SNEGSKA (reference sequence). The CDR3 contains 18 residues. The CDR3 sequence: CSAEIGTSGRGPPDTQYF. CDR3 in DNA: TGCAGTGCGGAAATAGGGACTAGCGGGAGGGGTCCCCCAGATACGCAGTATTTT.

This chain links TRBV5-8 with TRBJ2-5; the D gene is possibly TRBD1 (6 bases). Germline values: CDR1 SGHTS, CDR2 YDEGEE. CDR3 size: 15 residues. Trimming took 2 bases from V and 5 from J, leaving 16 bases between them. The CDR3 here is CASSFEGSGVETQYF. The CDR3 nucleotides read TGTGCCAGCAGCTTCGAGGGCTCAGGGGTGGAGACCCAGTACTTC.

The chain carries TRBV7-9 and TRBJ1-1; 9 nucleotides match TRBD1. Germline loops: CDR1 SEHNR, CDR2 FQNEAQ (reference sequence). Unmatched junction bases numbered 0, after V lost 10 bases and J lost 0 bases. There are 12 residues in the CDR3. The CDR3 reads CANRGLNTEAFF. As DNA, the CDR3 is TGTGCCAACAGGGGGCTGAACACTGAAGCTTTCTTT.

Details on this clonotype: One base away lies a much larger clone, so this may be a sequencing read error. The rearrangement uses TRBV7-8 and TRBJ2-2; TRBD2 matches at 13 bases. Germline V gene data show CDR1 as SGHVS and CDR2 as FQNEAQ. This CDR3 is 15 amino acids long. CDR3 protein: CASSRLAGGAGEQFF. Here the CDR3 DNA reads TGTGCCAGCAGTAGACTAGCGGGAGGAGCCGGGGAGCAGTTTTTT. Drawing the rest from reference TRBV7-8 and TRBJ2-2, the complete variable domain is GAGVSQSPRYKVAKRGQDVALRCDPISGHVSLFWYQQALGQGPEFLTYFQNEAQLDKSGLPSDRFFAERPEGSVSTLKIQRTQQEDSAVYLCASSRLAGGAGEQFFGEGSRLTVL.

The chain has TRBV7-9 and TRBJ2-3; 7 bases align to TRBD1. Looked up from germline, CDR1 is SEHNR and CDR2 is FQNEAQ (reference sequence). V shed 5 bases, J shed 2 bases, and the junction held 10 bases outside the gene matches. The CDR3 totals 16 residues. CDR3 sequence: CASSLIIQGTTDTQYF. In nucleotides, the CDR3 is TGTGCCAGCAGCCTCATTATACAGGGGACCACAGATACGCAGTATTTT.

This clonotype was recorded a few times. The chain employs TRBV7-3 and TRBJ2-7; tentatively, D is TRBD2 (6 bases). V was cut by 2 bases and J by 5 bases, with 13 bases left in between. Germline assignment: CDR1 SGHTA and CDR2 FQGTGA. The CDR3 spans 14 residues. This CDR3 is CASSLLGGLDEQYF. As DNA, the CDR3 is TGTGCCAGCAGCTTACTCGGGGGATTGGACGAGCAGTACTTC.

This clonotype was recorded only once. The chain is built from TRBV28 and TRBJ2-3; 12 positions match TRBD2. The CDR3 spans 17 residues. Germline V gene sequence: CDR1 MDHEN, CDR2 SYDVKM. V lost 6 bases, J lost 5 bases, and 12 bases stayed unmatched. The CDR3 here is CASRPLAGGPEIDTQYF. The CDR3 coding sequence is TGTGCCAGCAGGCCCCTAGCGGGAGGGCCTGAGATAGATACGCAGTATTTT.

In its sample, this clonotype was seen many times. The rearrangement uses TRBV11-2 and TRBJ2-7; no definite D call. CDR3 length equals 15 residues. Per the germline V gene, CDR1 is SGHAT and CDR2 is FQNNGV. V was clipped by 5 bases and J by 0 bases, with 14 bases between them. The CDR3 DNA sequence: TGTGCCAGCAGCCCCCTGGTAGGGCGCTCCTACGAGCAGTACTTC. Translating it yields CASSPLVGRSYEQYF. Full variable domain (rest looked up from reference TRBV11-2 and TRBJ2-7): EAGVAQSPRYKIIEKRQSVAFWCNPISGHATLYWYQQILGQGPKLLIQFQNNGVVDDSQLPKDRFSAERLKGVDSTLKIQPAKLEDSAVYLCASSPLVGRSYEQYFGPGTRLTVT.

This clonotype appeared a few times. This chain joins TRBV27 and TRBJ1-2, with 9 bases aligning to TRBD1. CDR1 MNHEY and CDR2 SMNVEV come from the germline V gene (reference sequence). The CDR3 loop spans 12 amino acids. CDR3 in DNA: TGTTCCTCCGGGACAGGGTCCTATGGCTACACCTTC. This translates into CSSGTGSYGYTF.

In its sample, this clonotype was seen a few times. This chain connects TRBV19 to TRBJ2-1, with 9 bases lining up with TRBD2. The CDR3 runs to 16 residues. The ends lost 1 base at V and 9 bases at J; junction bases unmatched: 10. CDR1 and CDR2 (germline): LNHDA, SQIVND (reference sequence). This CDR3 is CASSIGAGGIRGEQFF. The CDR3 region has the DNA TGTGCCAGTAGTATAGGAGCGGGAGGCATTCGCGGTGAGCAGTTCTTC. The variable domain in full, completed from reference TRBV19 and TRBJ2-1, reads DGGITQSPKYLFRKEGQNVTLSCEQNLNHDAMYWYRQDPGQGLRLIYYSQIVNDFQKGDIAEGYSVSREKKESFPLTVTSAQKNPTAFYLCASSIGAGGIRGEQFFGPGTRLTVL.

This clonotype was detected ten times or more. This chain connects TRBV5-8 to TRBJ1-1; a possible D gene is TRBD1 (6 bases). The CDR3 has 13 amino acids. The germline V and J ends were trimmed by 6 bases and 8 bases, with 17 bases remaining between them. CDR1 and CDR2 from the germline V gene are SGHTS and YDEGEE. The CDR3 region is CASKGGGTEEAFF. DNA of the CDR3: TGTGCCAGCAAGGGGGGGGGAACAGAGGAAGCTTTCTTT.

Regarding this clonotype: Compared with germline, one end of the junction differs, possibly owing to a read error. This rearrangement joins TRBV12-3 or TRBV12-4 to TRBJ2-3; no firm D call. This CDR3 contains 14 residues. The CDR3 loop is CANSLRLGTDTQYF. CDR3 bases: TGTGCCAACAGTCTACGACTGGGCACAGATACGCAGTATTTT.

This rearrangement joins TRBV27 to TRBJ2-1; 7 bases agree with TRBD2. V lost 3 bases to trimming and J lost 2 bases; unmatched junction nucleotides: 4. Germline CDR1 and CDR2: MNHEY and SMNVEV (reference sequence). The CDR3 runs 15 residues. In DNA form, the CDR3 reads TGTGCCAGCAGTTTTGGTCTAGCGGCCTACAATGAGCAGTTCTTC. Its protein is CASSFGLAAYNEQFF.

This clonotype was picked up many times. The CDR3 is CASRRPGQAAGYTF. In nucleotides, the CDR3 is TGTGCCAGCAGGCGACCGGGACAGGCAGCCGGCTACACCTTC. The J gene is TRBJ1-2, the V gene TRBV28, with 8 bases fitting TRBD1. Trimming cost V 6 bases and J 8 bases; bases outside gene matches: 11. This CDR3 region has 14 residues. The germline gives CDR1 MDHEN, CDR2 SYDVKM.

The sample holds many counts of this clonotype. This rearrangement joins TRBV6-8 to TRBJ2-7, with 8 bases aligning to TRBD1. V shed 8 bases, J shed 3 bases, and the junction held 9 bases outside the gene matches. The CDR3 is made up of 14 amino acids. Germline V gene data show CDR1 as MNHGY and CDR2 as SAAAGT. In DNA form, the CDR3 reads TGTGCCAGCGTTTCGACAGGGGTAAACTACGAGCAGTACTTC. It yields the protein CASVSTGVNYEQYF.